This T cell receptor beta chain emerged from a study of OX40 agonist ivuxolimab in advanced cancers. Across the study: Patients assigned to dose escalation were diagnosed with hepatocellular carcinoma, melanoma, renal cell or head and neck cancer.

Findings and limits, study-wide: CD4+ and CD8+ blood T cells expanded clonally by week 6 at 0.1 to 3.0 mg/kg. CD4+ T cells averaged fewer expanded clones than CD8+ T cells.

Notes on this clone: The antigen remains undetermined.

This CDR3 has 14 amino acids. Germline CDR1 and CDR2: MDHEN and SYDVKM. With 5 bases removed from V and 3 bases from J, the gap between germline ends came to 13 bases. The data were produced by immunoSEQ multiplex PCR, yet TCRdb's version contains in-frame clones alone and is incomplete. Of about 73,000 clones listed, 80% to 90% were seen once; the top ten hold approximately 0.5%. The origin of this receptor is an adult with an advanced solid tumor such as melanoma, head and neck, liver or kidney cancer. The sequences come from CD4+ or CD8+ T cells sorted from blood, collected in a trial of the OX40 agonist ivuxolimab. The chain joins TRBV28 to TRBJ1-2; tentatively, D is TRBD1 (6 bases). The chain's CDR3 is CASSEGGRDYGYTF. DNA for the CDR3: TGTGCCAGCAGTGAGGGGGGAAGGGACTATGGCTACACCTTC.